Listed below are T cell receptor beta chains from one sample, sequenced in a study of blood T cell repertoires in COVID-19. This table comes from immunoSEQ multiplex PCR, and its TCRdb copy is limited to in-frame clones, with some not included. Of over 250,000 clones listed, around 87% are singletons. The sequenced sample was peripheral blood. The receptors stem from a woman aged 45 to 65 with acute or convalescent COVID-19. The CDR3 runs from the conserved cysteine through the conserved F or W. The D gene is left open where the match is weak. Clone size is given for some rows only: seen once, a few or many times, or a class if the clone is expanded.

CDR3 protein: CASSYDRGYEQYF
CDR3 DNA: TGTGCCAGCAGTTACGACAGGGGGTACGAGCAGTACTTC
V gene: TRBV28
clone size: NA
D gene: TRBD1
J gene: TRBJ2-7

CDR3 protein: CASSAGLPRVGYGYTF
CDR3 DNA: TGCGCCAGCAGCGCGGGGCTCCCCAGGGTGGGGTATGGCTACACCTTC
V gene: TRBV5-1
clone size: NA
D gene: NA
J gene: TRBJ1-2

CDR3 protein: CASSPTVNYGYTF
CDR3 DNA: TGTGCCAGCAGCCCGACAGTTAACTATGGCTACACCTTC
V gene: TRBV28
clone size: NA
D gene: NA
J gene: TRBJ1-2

CDR3 protein: CASSPRTDKAFF
CDR3 DNA: TGTGCCAGCAGCCCGCGGACAGACAAAGCTTTCTTT
V gene: TRBV7-2
clone size: NA
D gene: NA
J gene: TRBJ1-1

CDR3 protein: CASSLALNQPQHF
CDR3 DNA: TGCGCCAGCAGCTTGGCCTTAAATCAGCCCCAGCATTTT
V gene: TRBV5-1
clone size: once
D gene: NA
J gene: TRBJ1-5

CDR3 protein: CASSLSGVSEKLFF
CDR3 DNA: TGTGCCAGCAGTTTATCAGGTGTTAGTGAAAAACTGTTTTTT
V gene: TRBV28
clone size: NA
D gene: NA
J gene: TRBJ1-4

CDR3 protein: CASSSSRGRTEAFF
CDR3 DNA: TGTGCCAGCAGTTCATCGAGGGGGCGCACTGAAGCTTTCTTT
V gene: TRBV28
clone size: NA
D gene: TRBD1
J gene: TRBJ1-1

CDR3 protein: CASSPPEYYEQYF
CDR3 DNA: TGTGCCAGCAGCCCCCCGGAGTACTACGAGCAGTACTTC
V gene: TRBV14
clone size: NA
D gene: NA
J gene: TRBJ2-7

CDR3 protein: CASRGISNQPQHF
CDR3 DNA: TGTGCCAGCAGGGGCATTAGCAATCAGCCCCAGCATTTT
V gene: TRBV27
clone size: NA
D gene: NA
J gene: TRBJ1-5

CDR3 protein: CATSRDLQRGNEQFF
CDR3 DNA: TGTGCCACCAGCAGAGATCTGCAAAGGGGGAATGAGCAGTTCTTC
V gene: TRBV15
clone size: once
D gene: NA
J gene: TRBJ2-1

CDR3 protein: CLLCRDYTNYNEQFF
CDR3 DNA: TGCCTCTTATGCCGGGACTACACTAACTACAATGAGCAGTTCTTC
V gene: TRBV29-1
clone size: once
D gene: TRBD2
J gene: TRBJ2-1

CDR3 protein: CASSYLSSGTRYEQYF
CDR3 DNA: TGTGCCAGCAGTTACTTGTCTAGCGGGACCCGCTACGAGCAGTACTTC
V gene: TRBV6-2/TRBV6-3
clone size: NA
D gene: TRBD2
J gene: TRBJ2-7

CDR3 protein: CASSVGQGLFQPQHF
CDR3 DNA: TGTGCCAGCAGCGTCGGACAGGGGTTATTTCAGCCCCAGCATTTT
V gene: TRBV9
clone size: NA
D gene: TRBD1
J gene: TRBJ1-5

CDR3 protein: CASRSLQGANTEAFF
CDR3 DNA: TGCGCCAGCAGAAGTCTACAGGGGGCGAACACTGAAGCTTTCTTT
V gene: TRBV10-1
clone size: many
D gene: TRBD1
J gene: TRBJ1-1

CDR3 protein: CASSVTSGSPNEQFF
CDR3 DNA: TGTGCCAGTAGTGTGACTAGCGGGAGCCCGAATGAGCAGTTCTTC
V gene: TRBV19
clone size: NA
D gene: TRBD2
J gene: TRBJ2-1

CDR3 protein: CASRRLGRSGNTIYF
CDR3 DNA: TGTGCCAGCAGACGACTGGGGAGATCTGGAAACACCATATATTTT
V gene: TRBV27
clone size: NA
D gene: NA
J gene: TRBJ1-3

CDR3 protein: CATSEWEGAGNEQFF
CDR3 DNA: TGTGCCACCAGTGAATGGGAGGGAGCGGGCAATGAGCAGTTCTTC
V gene: TRBV24-1
clone size: NA
D gene: TRBD2
J gene: TRBJ2-1

CDR3 protein: CASSPGLAGLNNEQFF
CDR3 DNA: TGTGCCAGCTCACCCGGACTAGCGGGTCTAAACAATGAGCAGTTCTTC
V gene: TRBV18
clone size: NA
D gene: TRBD2
J gene: TRBJ2-1

CDR3 protein: CASSIIPGQRGFAPQHF
CDR3 DNA: TGTGCCAGTAGTATAATCCCGGGACAGAGAGGGTTCGCGCCCCAGCATTTT
V gene: TRBV19
clone size: NA
D gene: TRBD1
J gene: TRBJ1-5

CDR3 protein: CSVEDGTGMYF
CDR3 DNA: TGCAGCGTTGAAGATGGGACAGGGATGTACTTC
V gene: TRBV29-1
clone size: NA
D gene: TRBD1
J gene: TRBJ2-5

CDR3 protein: CASSLGRGPYEQYF
CDR3 DNA: TGTGCCAGCAGCTTAGGGCGGGGGCCCTACGAGCAGTACTTC
V gene: TRBV7-3
clone size: NA
D gene: NA
J gene: TRBJ2-7

CDR3 protein: CASSNLVSEAFF
CDR3 DNA: TGTGCCAGCAGTAATCTCGTGTCTGAAGCTTTCTTT
V gene: TRBV28
clone size: NA
D gene: NA
J gene: TRBJ1-1

CDR3 protein: CASGSDTDTQYF
CDR3 DNA: TGTGCTAGTGGTTCAGACACAGATACGCAGTATTTT
V gene: TRBV12-5
clone size: NA
D gene: NA
J gene: TRBJ2-3

CDR3 protein: CASSDEAGFQAFF
CDR3 DNA: TGTGCCAGCAGTGACGAGGCAGGGTTTCAAGCTTTCTTT
V gene: TRBV6-4
clone size: NA
D gene: NA
J gene: TRBJ1-1

CDR3 protein: CASNLAAPRAYEQYF
CDR3 DNA: TGTGCCAGCAACCTGGCGGCCCCCCGGGCCTACGAGCAGTACTTC
V gene: TRBV11-2
clone size: NA
D gene: NA
J gene: TRBJ2-7

CDR3 protein: CASSYIKDRGIEQYF
CDR3 DNA: TGTGCCAGCAGTTACATCAAAGACAGGGGGATCGAGCAGTACTTC
V gene: TRBV6-5
clone size: NA
D gene: TRBD1
J gene: TRBJ2-7

CDR3 protein: CASSLGDRGYEQYF
CDR3 DNA: TGTGCCAGCTCCCTCGGGGACAGGGGGTACGAGCAGTACTTC
V gene: TRBV18
clone size: NA
D gene: TRBD1
J gene: TRBJ2-7

CDR3 protein: CASSVQTAYEQYF
CDR3 DNA: TGTGCCAGCAGTGTACAGACAGCCTACGAGCAGTACTTC
V gene: TRBV28
clone size: NA
D gene: NA
J gene: TRBJ2-7

CDR3 protein: CASSSDWSSYNEQFF
CDR3 DNA: TGCGCCAGCAGCTCGGACTGGAGCTCCTACAATGAGCAGTTCTTC
V gene: TRBV5-1
clone size: NA
D gene: NA
J gene: TRBJ2-1

CDR3 protein: CASSLEPSSNTGELFF
CDR3 DNA: TGTGCCAGCAGCTTGGAGCCTAGCTCGAACACCGGGGAGCTGTTTTTT
V gene: TRBV5-4
clone size: NA
D gene: NA
J gene: TRBJ2-2

CDR3 protein: CASSVAGGNEKLFF
CDR3 DNA: TGTGCCAGCAGCGTAGCGGGAGGTAATGAAAAACTGTTTTTT
V gene: TRBV9
clone size: NA
D gene: NA
J gene: TRBJ1-4

CDR3 protein: CASSLSIQTSSYEQYF
CDR3 DNA: TGTGCCAGCAGTTTATCGATACAAACATCCTCCTACGAGCAGTACTTC
V gene: TRBV27
clone size: NA
D gene: NA
J gene: TRBJ2-7

CDR3 protein: CASSFRENEKLFF
CDR3 DNA: TGTGCCAGCAGCTTTCGGGAAAATGAAAAACTGTTTTTT
V gene: TRBV7-9
clone size: few
D gene: NA
J gene: TRBJ1-4

CDR3 protein: CASSLSPPGGPVTF
CDR3 DNA: TGTGCCAGCAGCTTGTCCCCCCCGGGGGGACCCGTCACCTTC
V gene: TRBV5-8
clone size: once
D gene: NA
J gene: TRBJ1-2

CDR3 protein: CASSQPGSESEKLFF
CDR3 DNA: TGCGCCAGCAGCCAGCCGGGGAGCGAATCAGAAAAACTGTTTTTT
V gene: TRBV4-1
clone size: NA
D gene: NA
J gene: TRBJ1-4

CDR3 protein: CATSDGQGGFGSNQPQHF
CDR3 DNA: TGTGCCACCAGTGATGGTCAGGGGGGATTCGGAAGCAATCAGCCCCAGCATTTT
V gene: TRBV24-1
clone size: NA
D gene: TRBD1
J gene: TRBJ1-5

CDR3 protein: CASSISRGGYEQYF
CDR3 DNA: TGTGCCAGTAGTATTTCCAGGGGCGGCTACGAGCAGTACTTC
V gene: TRBV19
clone size: NA
D gene: NA
J gene: TRBJ2-7

CDR3 protein: CATSERTSGRGRADTQYF
CDR3 DNA: TGTGCCACCAGTGAACGGACTAGCGGGAGGGGGAGAGCAGATACGCAGTATTTT
V gene: TRBV24-1
clone size: NA
D gene: TRBD2
J gene: TRBJ2-3

CDR3 protein: CASSSRTSSDEQFF
CDR3 DNA: TGTGCCAGCAGCTCGCGGACTAGCTCGGATGAGCAGTTCTTC
V gene: TRBV7-9
clone size: NA
D gene: TRBD2
J gene: TRBJ2-1

CDR3 protein: CSASTASGMNEQFF
CDR3 DNA: TGCAGTGCTAGTACTGCTAGCGGGATGAATGAGCAGTTCTTC
V gene: TRBV20-1
clone size: NA
D gene: TRBD2
J gene: TRBJ2-1

CDR3 protein: CASSEGGFMNTEAFF
CDR3 DNA: TGTGCCAGCAGTGAGGGGGGTTTCATGAACACTGAAGCTTTCTTT
V gene: TRBV6-1
clone size: NA
D gene: NA
J gene: TRBJ1-1

CDR3 protein: CASSRQGGSTDTQYF
CDR3 DNA: TGTGCCAGCAGCCGACAGGGGGGAAGCACAGATACGCAGTATTTT
V gene: TRBV27
clone size: NA
D gene: TRBD1
J gene: TRBJ2-3

CDR3 protein: CASSLESGKGNTIYF
CDR3 DNA: TGCGCCAGCAGCTTGGAGTCAGGGAAGGGAAACACCATATATTTT
V gene: TRBV5-1
clone size: few
D gene: NA
J gene: TRBJ1-3

CDR3 protein: CASSNSGGGERYGYTF
CDR3 DNA: TGTGCCAGCAGCAACTCGGGTGGGGGCGAACGTTATGGCTACACCTTC
V gene: TRBV3-1/TRBV3-2
clone size: NA
D gene: NA
J gene: TRBJ1-2